The present T cell receptor beta chain was sequenced within a study of shared clonotypes between healthy human individuals. Study-level background: Per donor, CD8 memory used one plate, CD8 naive used two, CD4 memory used three and CD4 naive used three.

Naive CD8 isolation took CD45RO-negative cells positively selected for CCR7 and excluded terminally differentiated effector memory CD45RA+ cells. Study observations and caveats: Only a few donors were included, so the genetic and exposure-history diversity represented was limited. Generation of non-shared clonotypes was less probable than generation of clonotypes shared by all four donors.

Every subset had its genomic DNA shared out evenly among several immunoSEQ plates. Sequencing used immunoSEQ multiplex PCR; TCRdb keeps in-frame clones, though not all of them. The sample contains 800,000 or so clones, 95% to 97% of which appear only once. In the case of this clone: What it binds is unknown.

The source is a man aged 30 to 39 in good health. The specimen was naive CD8+ T cells sorted from blood.

The CDR3 DNA sequence: TGTGCCAGCAGTCCTATCGTCCGGGACCCTAATGAAAAACTGTTTTTT. Its protein is CASSPIVRDPNEKLFF. This chain uses TRBV28 with TRBJ1-4; D is perhaps TRBD1 (5 bases). The germline gives CDR1 MDHEN, CDR2 SYDVKM. CDR3 length: 16 amino acids. The ends were cut back, 5 bases at V and 3 bases at J, with 16 bases in the middle.